The 18 T cell receptor beta chains below all came from one sample that was sequenced in a study of OX40 agonist ivuxolimab in advanced cancers. Here immunoSEQ multiplex PCR was the method, and the copy in TCRdb shows in-frame clones only, minus some. The sample comprises 37,000 or so clones, 70% to 90% of which are singletons, and about 15% rests with the top ten. The sequences come from CD4+ or CD8+ T cells sorted from blood, collected in a trial of the OX40 agonist ivuxolimab. These receptors were taken from an adult with an advanced solid tumor such as melanoma, head and neck, liver or kidney cancer.

In DNA, the CDR3 is TGTGCCAGCTCATCACGGACTAGCGGCTACGAGCAGTACTTC. It specifies CASSSRTSGYEQYF. The chain links TRBV18 to TRBJ2-7; 10 bases agree with TRBD2. J gave up 3 bases and V 5 bases, and 4 bases lay outside the gene matches. Germline CDR1 KGHSH, CDR2 LQKENI. The CDR3 loop spans 14 amino acids.

This chain links TRBV7-2 with TRBJ1-1; perhaps TRBD1 as D (5 bases). V lost 5 bases, J lost 3 bases, and 13 bases lay in between. Germline V CDR1 and CDR2: SGHTA, FQGNSA. The CDR3 spans 14 residues. CDR3 region: CASSPIDRDTEAFF. The DNA of the CDR3 is TGTGCCAGCAGCCCTATCGACAGAGACACTGAAGCTTTCTTT.

The chain employs TRBV6-1 and TRBJ2-5; D unclear. The germline CDR1 and CDR2 sequences are MNHNS and SASEGT. V was trimmed by 11 bases and J by 1 base, leaving 11 bases between them. The CDR3 runs 12 residues. In DNA, the CDR3 is TGTGCCCTCGGACGCGGCCAAGAGACCCAGTACTTC. It encodes CALGRGQETQYF.

CDR3 residues: CASNSGEYQETQYF. The CDR3 DNA reads TGTGCCTCAAACTCGGGGGAGTACCAAGAGACCCAGTACTTC. The chain recombines TRBV6-5 with TRBJ2-5, with D possibly TRBD2 on 6 matching bases. The V end was cut by 11 bases, the J end by 0 bases, with 16 bases between. CDR3 size: 14 residues. CDR1 and CDR2 from the germline V gene are MNHEY and SVGAGI.

The chain combines TRBV9 with TRBJ2-5, with TRBD1 matching 9 bases. The J call may be in error: the DNA end matches TRBJ2-7 better. Germline CDR1 is SGDLS and CDR2 is YYNGEE. CDR3 length: 14 amino acids. The CDR3 loop reads CASSAGTGNYEQYF. In DNA form, the CDR3 reads TGTGCCAGCAGCGCAGGGACAGGGAACTACGAGCAGTACTTC.

V gene TRBV10-3 combines with J gene TRBJ2-7, with TRBD1 matching 7 bases. J lost 3 bases, V lost 3 bases, and 8 bases had no gene match. Germline CDR1 is ENHRY and CDR2 is SYGVKD. The CDR3 covers 15 residues. The CDR3 DNA reads TGTGCCATCAGTGACATGGGGGACAGAGGCTACGAGCAGTACTTC. This encodes CAISDMGDRGYEQYF.

The chain links TRBV5-1 to TRBJ2-7; D is undetermined. This CDR3 spans 15 amino acids. The V gene lost 0 bases and the J gene lost 0 bases, with 10 bases spanning the gap. Germline lookup yields CDR1 SGHRS and CDR2 YFSETQ. The CDR3 DNA reads TGCGCCAGCAGCTTGGCCCAGTGGGGCTCCTACGAGCAGTACTTC. Amino acid sequence: CASSLAQWGSYEQYF.

The CDR3 reads CASSPGPSGFSYEQYF. The CDR3 DNA reads TGTGCCAGTAGTCCAGGACCCTCCGGATTCTCCTACGAGCAGTACTTC. This chain connects TRBV19 to TRBJ2-7; D not resolved. Trimming left V 5 bases short and J 0 bases short, with 17 bases between. CDR3 length equals 16 residues. Looked up from germline, CDR1 is LNHDA and CDR2 is SQIVND (reference sequence).

In regard to this clone: Within the sample, other DNA sequences also encode this same CDR3. V usage is TRBV7-3 and J usage is TRBJ1-1, with 7 positions matching TRBD1. Germline lookup yields CDR1 SGHTA and CDR2 FQGTGA. The CDR3 sequence is 13 residues long. V was pared by 3 bases and J by 5 bases, with 3 bases of the junction left unmatched. CDR3 sequence reads: CASSFQGGTEAFF. The CDR3 DNA sequence: TGTGCCAGCAGCTTTCAGGGGGGAACTGAAGCTTTCTTT.

The chain joins TRBV13 to TRBJ2-1; 9 bases match TRBD1. The CDR3 length is 13 residues. Per the germline V gene, CDR1 is PRHDT and CDR2 is FYEKMQ (reference sequence). V shed 5 bases, J shed 7 bases, and the junction held 3 bases outside the gene matches. This CDR3 reads CASSRQGVNEQFF. As DNA, the CDR3 is TGTGCCAGCAGCAGACAGGGGGTAAATGAGCAGTTCTTC.

This clone is termed medium-sized. V and J are TRBV29-1 and TRBJ2-7, with TRBD1 matching over 9 bases. The CDR3 has 14 amino acids. Germline V gene sequence: CDR1 SQVTM, CDR2 ANQGSEA. The V segment lost 3 bases and the J segment 3 bases; nucleotides outside the gene matches: 6. The DNA of the CDR3 is TGCAGCGTTGAGGAGGACAGGGGTAACTACGAGCAGTACTTC. Its protein product is CSVEEDRGNYEQYF.

The rearrangement links TRBV29-1 to TRBJ2-3, with 9 bases fitting TRBD1. The CDR3 contains 15 residues. CDR1 is SQVTM, CDR2 ANQGSEA, per germline. The ends lost 7 bases at V and 4 bases at J; junction bases unmatched: 12. The CDR3 DNA follows: TGCAGCGCCTCACCGACAGGGGGGGTGGCAGATACGCAGTATTTT. Translation: CSASPTGGVADTQYF.

This clone was seen only a few times. The gene calls are TRBV7-9 and TRBJ2-2; D is perhaps TRBD1 (6 bases). Trimming removed 6 bases at V and 5 bases at J, with 13 bases between. CDR3 size: 14 residues. Germline values: CDR1 SEHNR, CDR2 FQNEAQ (reference sequence). CDR3 nucleotides: TGTGCCAGCAGTCGTCTTACAGGGACCGGGGAGCTGTTTTTT. Amino acids: CASSRLTGTGELFF.

The chain links TRBV9 to TRBJ2-1; TRBD2 matches 8 bases. The CDR3 runs 15 residues. Germline lookup yields CDR1 SGDLS and CDR2 YYNGEE. With V trimmed by 0 bases and J by 4 bases, 3 bases remained unmatched. The CDR3 DNA follows: TGTGCCAGCAGCGTAGGGCGGGGGGCATACAATGAGCAGTTCTTC. Protein product: CASSVGRGAYNEQFF.

The chain is built from TRBV5-6 and TRBJ2-1; D is unclear. The CDR3 consists of 11 residues. V shed 0 bases and J shed 10 bases, with 5 bases lying between them. Germline loops: CDR1 SGHDT, CDR2 YYEEEE. Here the CDR3 reads CASSLAREQFF. CDR3 coding DNA: TGTGCCAGCAGCTTGGCGAGGGAGCAGTTCTTC.

This sequence joins TRBV29-1 and TRBJ2-1; TRBD1 might be the D (6 bases). The germline V and J ends were trimmed by 4 bases and 2 bases, with 12 bases remaining between them. The CDR3 has 14 amino acids. In germline, CDR1 is SQVTM, CDR2 ANQGSEA. CDR3 in DNA: TGCAGCGTTGTGGGTCAGGGGACCTACAATGAGCAGTTCTTC. Protein sequence: CSVVGQGTYNEQFF.

This sequence joins TRBV5-8 and TRBJ1-5; 8 positions match TRBD1. The CDR3 is 15 residues long. The V gene's germline CDR1 is SGHTS and CDR2 YDEGEE. Unmatched junction bases numbered 6, after V lost 0 bases and J lost 7 bases. The CDR3 coding sequence is TGTGCCAGCAGCTTGGGGACAGGGACAGGCCAGCCCCAGCATTTT. Translated: CASSLGTGTGQPQHF.

Points on this clone: The same CDR3 arises from other DNA sequences in this sample as well. The chain has TRBV27 and TRBJ2-1; 7 bases align to TRBD1. The CDR3 runs to 14 residues. The germline gives CDR1 MNHEY, CDR2 SMNVEV (reference sequence). After removal of 0 bases from V and 7 bases from J, the junction contained 3 bases not matched to a gene. The CDR3 DNA reads TGTGCCAGCAGTTTATCCACAGGGGAAAATGAGCAGTTCTTC. Its protein product is CASSLSTGENEQFF.